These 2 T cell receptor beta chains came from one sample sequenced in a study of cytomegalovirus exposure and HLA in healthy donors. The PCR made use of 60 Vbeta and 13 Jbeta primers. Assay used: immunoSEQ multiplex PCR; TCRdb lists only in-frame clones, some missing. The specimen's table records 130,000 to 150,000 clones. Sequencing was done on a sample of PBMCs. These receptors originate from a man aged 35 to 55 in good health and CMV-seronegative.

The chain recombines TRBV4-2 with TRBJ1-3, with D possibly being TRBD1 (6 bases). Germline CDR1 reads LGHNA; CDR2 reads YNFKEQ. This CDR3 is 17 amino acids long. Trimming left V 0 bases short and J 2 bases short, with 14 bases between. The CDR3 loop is CASSQDPSGAPGNTIYF. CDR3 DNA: TGTGCCAGCAGCCAAGATCCTTCAGGGGCGCCTGGAAACACCATATATTTT.

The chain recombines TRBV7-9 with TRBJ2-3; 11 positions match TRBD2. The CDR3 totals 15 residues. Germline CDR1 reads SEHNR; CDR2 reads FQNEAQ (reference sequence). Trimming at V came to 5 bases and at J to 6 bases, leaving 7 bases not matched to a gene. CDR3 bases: TGTGCCAGCAGCAAAACTAGCGGGGGCTCCGATACGCAGTATTTT. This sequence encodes CASSKTSGGSDTQYF.